Detailed here is one TCR beta chain. This record comes from a study of blood T cell repertoires in COVID-19. The authors' processing: By means of reference gene primer amplification, nucleated cell counts were estimated. Sequencing used immunoSEQ multiplex PCR; TCRdb keeps in-frame clones, though not all of them. The D gene and trimming were derived from the DNA, and the V and J assignments and clone size from that table. The sample yields 120,000 to 150,000 clones, about four fifths seen once. There are 14 residues in the CDR3. Germline assignment: CDR1 SNHLY and CDR2 FYNNEI. Trimming shortened V by 3 bases and J by 0 bases, and 8 bases separated the two germline ends.

The TCR sequence derives from a human donor in a cohort sampled during active COVID-19. The chain is built from TRBV2 and TRBJ1-2, with D unclear. Sequenced input: peripheral blood. CDR3 loop: CASSELGANYGYTF. The CDR3 DNA sequence: TGTGCCAGCAGTGAGTTGGGAGCTAACTATGGCTACACCTTC.